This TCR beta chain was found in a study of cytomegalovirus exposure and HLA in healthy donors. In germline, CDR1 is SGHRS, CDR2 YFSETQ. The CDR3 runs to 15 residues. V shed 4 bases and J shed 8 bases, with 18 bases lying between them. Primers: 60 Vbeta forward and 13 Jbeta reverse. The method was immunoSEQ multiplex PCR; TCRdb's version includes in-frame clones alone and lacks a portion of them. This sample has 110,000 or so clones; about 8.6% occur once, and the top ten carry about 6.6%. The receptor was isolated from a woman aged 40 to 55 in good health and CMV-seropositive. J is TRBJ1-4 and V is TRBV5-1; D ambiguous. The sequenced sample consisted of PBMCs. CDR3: CASSATGKWEEKLFF. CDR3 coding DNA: TGCGCCAGCAGCGCAACCGGGAAATGGGAAGAAAAACTGTTTTTT.